This TCR beta chain came from a study of blood T cell repertoires in COVID-19. V dropped 8 bases and J dropped 11; count of bases not matched to a gene: 17. This CDR3 region has 15 residues. Germline V CDR1 and CDR2: MNHEY, SMNVEV (reference sequence). Some clones are missing from TCRdb's copy, which holds only in-frame ones; the method was immunoSEQ multiplex PCR. The table records about 150,000 clones, about 85% of them present only once. The chain has TRBV27 and TRBJ1-1, with TRBD1 identical over 10 bases. The sequence derives from a man between 60 and 75 years old with COVID-19, enrolled during active disease. Sequenced sample: peripheral blood. The chain's CDR3 is CASGEPGQGPLKAFF. CDR3 coding DNA: TGTGCCAGCGGGGAACCGGGACAGGGGCCCTTGAAGGCTTTCTTT.